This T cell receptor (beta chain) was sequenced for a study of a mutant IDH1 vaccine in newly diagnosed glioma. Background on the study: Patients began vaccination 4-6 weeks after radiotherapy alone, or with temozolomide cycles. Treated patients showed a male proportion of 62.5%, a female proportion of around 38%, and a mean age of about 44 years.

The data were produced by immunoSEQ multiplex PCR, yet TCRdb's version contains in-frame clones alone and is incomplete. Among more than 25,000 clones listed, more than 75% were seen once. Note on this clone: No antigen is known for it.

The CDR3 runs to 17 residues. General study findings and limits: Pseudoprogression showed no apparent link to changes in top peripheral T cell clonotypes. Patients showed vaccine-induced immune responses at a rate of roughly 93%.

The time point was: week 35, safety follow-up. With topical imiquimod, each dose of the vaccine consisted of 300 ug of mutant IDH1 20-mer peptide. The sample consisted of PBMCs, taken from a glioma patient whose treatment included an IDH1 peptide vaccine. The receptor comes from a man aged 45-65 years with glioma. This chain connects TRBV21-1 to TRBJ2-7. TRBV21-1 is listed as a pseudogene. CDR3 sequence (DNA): TGTGCCAGCAGCAAAGGGCCCAGCTTTGTAATACCCTACGAGCAGTACTTC. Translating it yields CASSKGPSFVIPYEQYF.